The rows below give T cell receptor beta chains drawn from one sample of a study of Graves' ophthalmopathy and Graves' hyperthyroidism. TCRdb reanalysed the multiplex PCR reads using MiXCR and keeps one entry per CDR3 protein. Of under 350,000 distinct CDR3 sequences listed, 17% were seen once; the top ten hold 9% to 15%. The sequencing input was peripheral blood. The receptors come from an adult man with Graves' ophthalmopathy. CDR3s include the opening cysteine and the closing phenylalanine or tryptophan. A D gene is named only where the DNA matches it firmly. Size is omitted from some rows. Given values are once, few, many or a class for expanded clones.

clone size,V gene,J gene,D gene,CDR3 protein,CDR3 DNA
many,TRBV6-1,TRBJ2-1,TRBD2,CASSEAGLAGVYNEQFF,TGTGCCAGCAGTGAAGCTGGACTAGCGGGAGTATACAATGAGCAGTTCTTC
many,TRBV7-8,TRBJ1-6,NA,CASSLVRGFNSPLHF,TGTGCCAGCAGCTTAGTCAGGGGTTTTAATTCACCCCTCCACTTT
many,TRBV12-3/TRBV12-4,TRBJ1-1,NA,CASNLSPWGTEAFF,TGTGCCAGCAACTTATCCCCGTGGGGGACTGAAGCTTTCTTT
many,TRBV15,TRBJ2-1,NA,CATSRRGRGIHNEQFF,TGTGCCACCAGCAGACGCGGACGGGGGATCCACAATGAGCAGTTCTTC
many,TRBV6-2/TRBV6-3,TRBJ2-4,TRBD1,CASSRVGQPKNIQYF,TGTGCCAGCAGCAGGGTGGGACAGCCCAAAAACATTCAGTACTTC
many,TRBV12-3/TRBV12-4,TRBJ1-6,NA,CASSPAHASHSPLHF,TGTGCCAGCAGTCCGGCCCACGCCAGCCATTCACCCCTCCACTTT
few,TRBV6-1,TRBJ1-1,NA,CASADLRNTEAFF,TGTGCCAGTGCTGATCTAAGAAACACTGAAGCTTTCTTT
many,TRBV7-3,TRBJ2-7,NA,CASSLDRHGSYEQYF,TGTGCCAGCAGCTTAGACAGGCACGGCTCCTACGAGCAGTACTTC
many,TRBV15,TRBJ1-5,NA,CATSRVGASFQPQHF,TGTGCCACCAGCAGAGTTGGGGCTAGCTTTCAGCCCCAGCATTTT
NA,TRBV7-8,TRBJ2-5,TRBD1,CASRLGQVAGDQYF,TGTGCCAGCAGATTAGGACAGGTGGCGGGTGATCAGTACTTC
many,TRBV4-1,TRBJ2-7,NA,CASSQEDPTSHEQYF,TGCGCCAGCAGCCAAGAAGACCCTACATCCCACGAGCAGTACTTC
NA,TRBV14,TRBJ2-2,NA,CASSEFRDSTAGELFF,TGTGCCAGCAGCGAATTCCGGGACTCGACGGCCGGGGAGCTGTTTTTT
NA,TRBV6-5,TRBJ1-5,NA,CASSYGQYQPQHF,TGTGCCAGCAGTTACGGACAGTATCAGCCTCAGCATTTT
few,TRBV27,TRBJ1-2,TRBD1,CASSFWTGIGYTF,TGTGCCAGCAGTTTTTGGACAGGGATCGGCTACACCTTC
NA,TRBV12-3/TRBV12-4,TRBJ2-5,TRBD1,CASSGTGFLETQYF,TGTGCCAGCAGCGGGACAGGGTTTTTGGAGACCCAGTACTTC
few,TRBV12-3/TRBV12-4,TRBJ2-7,NA,CASSFEGGGGSYEQYF,TGTGCCAGCAGTTTCGAAGGGGGCGGGGGCTCCTACGAGCAGTACTTC